The clone carrying this T cell receptor (beta chain) was seen repeatedly, ten times or more. These data belong to a study of T cells in Graves' hyperthyroidism and ophthalmopathy. The CDR3 sequence is 16 residues long. V dropped 0 bases and J dropped 0 bases, with 12 bases sitting between them. Looked up from germline, CDR1 is DFQATT and CDR2 is SNEGSKA (reference sequence). Fresh peripheral blood, approximately 10 ml, yielded the PBMCs. TCR beta CDR3 regions were amplified from RNA. First-round RT-PCR with HTBI primers amplified the TCR CDR3 region. Each CDR3 protein gets one entry after TCRdb re-called the multiplex PCR reads with MiXCR. The data hold 220,000 or so distinct CDR3 sequences, with approximately 16% observed a single time.

Material: blood. This chain links TRBV20-1 with TRBJ2-1, with D possibly TRBD1 on 6 matching bases. This sequence was found in a woman in her late teens or twenties with Graves' ophthalmopathy. The chain's CDR3 is CSARDTGISSYNEQFF. The CDR3 nucleotides read TGCAGTGCTAGAGACACAGGGATTAGCTCCTACAATGAGCAGTTCTTC.